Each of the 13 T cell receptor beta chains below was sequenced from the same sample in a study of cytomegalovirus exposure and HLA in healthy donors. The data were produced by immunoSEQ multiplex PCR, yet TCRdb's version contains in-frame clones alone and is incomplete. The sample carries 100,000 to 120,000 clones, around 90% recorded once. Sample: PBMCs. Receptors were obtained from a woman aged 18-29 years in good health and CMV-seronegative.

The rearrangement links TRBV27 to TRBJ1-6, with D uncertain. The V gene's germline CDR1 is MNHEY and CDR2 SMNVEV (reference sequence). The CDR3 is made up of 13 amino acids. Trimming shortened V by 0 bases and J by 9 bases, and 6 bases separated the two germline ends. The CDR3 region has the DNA TGTGCCAGCAGTTTATCGTTTCGTTCACCCCTCCACTTT. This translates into CASSLSFRSPLHF.

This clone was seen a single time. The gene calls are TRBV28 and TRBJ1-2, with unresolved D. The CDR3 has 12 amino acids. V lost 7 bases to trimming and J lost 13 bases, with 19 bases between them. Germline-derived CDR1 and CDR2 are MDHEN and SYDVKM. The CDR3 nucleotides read TGTGCCAGCAAACCCTCGGCGGGTGTCGGCACCTTC. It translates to CASKPSAGVGTF.

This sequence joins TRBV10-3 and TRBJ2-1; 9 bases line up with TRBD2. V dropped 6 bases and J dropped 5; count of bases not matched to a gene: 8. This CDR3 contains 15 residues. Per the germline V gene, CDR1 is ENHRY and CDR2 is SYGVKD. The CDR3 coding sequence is TGTGCCATCAGGGCCATAGCGGGAGACAACAATGAGCAGTTCTTC. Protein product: CAIRAIAGDNNEQFF.

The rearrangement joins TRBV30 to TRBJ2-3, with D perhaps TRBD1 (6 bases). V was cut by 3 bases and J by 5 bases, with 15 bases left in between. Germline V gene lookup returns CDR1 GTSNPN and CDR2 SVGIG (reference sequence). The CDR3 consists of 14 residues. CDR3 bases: TGTGCCTGGAGCTCTGGGGGCACGGGAGATACGCAGTATTTT. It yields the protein CAWSSGGTGDTQYF. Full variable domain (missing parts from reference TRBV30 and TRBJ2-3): SQTIHQWPATLVQPVGSPLSLECTVEGTSNPNLYWYRQAAGRGLQLLFYSVGIGQISSEVPQNLSASRPQDRQFILSSKKLLLSDSGFYLCAWSSGGTGDTQYFGPGTRLTVL.

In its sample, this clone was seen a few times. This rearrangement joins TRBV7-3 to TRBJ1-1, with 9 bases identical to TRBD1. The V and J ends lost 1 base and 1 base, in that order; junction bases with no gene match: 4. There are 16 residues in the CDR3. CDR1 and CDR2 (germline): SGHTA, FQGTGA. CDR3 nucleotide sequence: TGTGCCAGCAGCTTAAGCCCGGGACAGGGGAACACTGAAGCTTTCTTT. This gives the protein CASSLSPGQGNTEAFF.

This CDR3 is CSVEGGLPYRGDGYTF. CDR3 nucleotide sequence: TGCAGCGTTGAAGGGGGACTTCCCTACAGGGGAGATGGCTACACCTTC. The chain employs TRBV29-1 and TRBJ1-2; 7 positions agree with TRBD1. The CDR3 runs 16 residues. Germline loops: CDR1 SQVTM, CDR2 ANQGSEA. V shed 1 base, J shed 6 bases, and the junction held 14 bases outside the gene matches.

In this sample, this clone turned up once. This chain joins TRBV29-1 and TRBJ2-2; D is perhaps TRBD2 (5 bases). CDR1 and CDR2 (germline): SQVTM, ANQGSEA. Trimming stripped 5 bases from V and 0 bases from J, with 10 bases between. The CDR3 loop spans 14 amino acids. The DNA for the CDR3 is TGCAGCGTTAATTCGGGATCGAACACCGGGGAGCTGTTTTTT. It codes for CSVNSGSNTGELFF.

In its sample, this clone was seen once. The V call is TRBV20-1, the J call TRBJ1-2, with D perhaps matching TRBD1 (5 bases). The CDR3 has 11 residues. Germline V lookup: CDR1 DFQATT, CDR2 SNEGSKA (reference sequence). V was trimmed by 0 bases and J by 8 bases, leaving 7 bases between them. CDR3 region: CSAREAGGYTF. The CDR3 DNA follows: TGCAGTGCTAGAGAGGCAGGGGGCTACACCTTC.

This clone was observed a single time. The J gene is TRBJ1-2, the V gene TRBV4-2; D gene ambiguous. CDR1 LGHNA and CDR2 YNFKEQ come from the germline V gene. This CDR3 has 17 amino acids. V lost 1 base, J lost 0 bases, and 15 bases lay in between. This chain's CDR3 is CASSQAAQHKANYGYTF. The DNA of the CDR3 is TGTGCCAGCAGCCAAGCTGCACAGCATAAGGCTAACTATGGCTACACCTTC.

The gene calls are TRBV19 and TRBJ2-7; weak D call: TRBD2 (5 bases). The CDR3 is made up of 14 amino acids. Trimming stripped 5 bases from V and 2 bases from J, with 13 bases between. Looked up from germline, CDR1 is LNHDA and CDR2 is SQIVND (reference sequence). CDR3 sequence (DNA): TGTGCCAGTAGTGGGTTAAGCGGAACCTACGAGCAGTACTTC. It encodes CASSGLSGTYEQYF. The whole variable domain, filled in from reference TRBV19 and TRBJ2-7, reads DGGITQSPKYLFRKEGQNVTLSCEQNLNHDAMYWYRQDPGQGLRLIYYSQIVNDFQKGDIAEGYSVSREKKESFPLTVTSAQKNPTAFYLCASSGLSGTYEQYFGPGTRLTVT.

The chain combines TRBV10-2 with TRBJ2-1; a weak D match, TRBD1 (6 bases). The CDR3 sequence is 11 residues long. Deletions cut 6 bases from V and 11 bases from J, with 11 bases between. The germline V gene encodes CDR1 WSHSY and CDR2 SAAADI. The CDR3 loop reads CASRTQGKQFF. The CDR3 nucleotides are TGCGCCAGCAGGACACAGGGAAAGCAGTTCTTC.

In nucleotides, the CDR3 is TGTGCCAGCAGTCTCGAACTAGCGGGGGAATTGCGATATACGCAGTATTTT. This gives the protein CASSLELAGELRYTQYF. V usage is TRBV28 and J usage is TRBJ2-3; 11 positions match TRBD2. Germline CDR1 MDHEN, CDR2 SYDVKM. The CDR3 covers 17 residues. Losses at the gene ends were 5 bases for V and 7 bases for J; bases not matched to a gene: 14. The full variable domain, completed using reference TRBV28 and TRBJ2-3, is DVKVTQSSRYLVKRTGEKVFLECVQDMDHENMFWYRQDPGLGLRLIYFSYDVKMKEKGDIPEGYSVSREKKERFSLILESASTNQTSMYLCASSLELAGELRYTQYFGPGTRLTVL.

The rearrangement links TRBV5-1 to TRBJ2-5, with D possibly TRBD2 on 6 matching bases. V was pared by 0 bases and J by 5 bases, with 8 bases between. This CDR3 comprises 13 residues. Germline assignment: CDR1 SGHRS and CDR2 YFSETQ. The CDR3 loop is CASSLEGRETQYF. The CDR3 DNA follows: TGCGCCAGCAGCTTGGAGGGGAGGGAGACCCAGTACTTC.